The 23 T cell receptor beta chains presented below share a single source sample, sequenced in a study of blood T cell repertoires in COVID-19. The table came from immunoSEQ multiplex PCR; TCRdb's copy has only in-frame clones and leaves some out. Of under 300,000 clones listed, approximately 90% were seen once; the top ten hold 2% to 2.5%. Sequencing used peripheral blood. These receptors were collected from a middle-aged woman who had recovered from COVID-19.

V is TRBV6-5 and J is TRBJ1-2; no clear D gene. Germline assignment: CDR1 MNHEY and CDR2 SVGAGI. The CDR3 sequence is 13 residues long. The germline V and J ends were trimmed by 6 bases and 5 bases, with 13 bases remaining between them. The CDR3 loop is CASSQEADYGYTF. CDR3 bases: TGTGCCAGCAGCCAAGAGGCAGATTATGGCTACACCTTC.

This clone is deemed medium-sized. The CDR3, as DNA: TGTGCCAGCAGTGAGACTCTAGGAGGGAATGAAAAACTGTTTTTT. This translates into CASSETLGGNEKLFF. This chain links TRBV6-1 with TRBJ1-4; D gene ambiguous. The CDR3 loop spans 15 amino acids. V lost 3 bases and J 5 bases, leaving 13 bases between the germline ends. Looked up from germline, CDR1 is MNHNS and CDR2 is SASEGT.

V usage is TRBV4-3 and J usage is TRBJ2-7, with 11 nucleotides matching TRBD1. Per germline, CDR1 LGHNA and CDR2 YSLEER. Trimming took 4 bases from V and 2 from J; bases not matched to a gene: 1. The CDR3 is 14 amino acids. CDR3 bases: TGCGCCAGCAGCCGGACAGGGGGCCCCTACGAGCAGTACTTC. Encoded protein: CASSRTGGPYEQYF.

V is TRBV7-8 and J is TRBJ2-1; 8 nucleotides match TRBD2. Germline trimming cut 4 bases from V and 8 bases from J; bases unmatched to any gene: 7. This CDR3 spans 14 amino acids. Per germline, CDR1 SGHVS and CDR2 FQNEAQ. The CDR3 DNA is TGTGCCAGCAGCTCCGGGGGGGATTGGGATGAGCAGTTCTTC. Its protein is CASSSGGDWDEQFF.

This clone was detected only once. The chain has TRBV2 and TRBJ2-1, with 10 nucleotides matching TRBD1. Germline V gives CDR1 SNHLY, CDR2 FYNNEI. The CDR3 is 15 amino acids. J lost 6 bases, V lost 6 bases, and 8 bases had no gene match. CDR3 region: CASRQDRGIFNEQFF. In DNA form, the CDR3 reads TGTGCCAGCAGACAGGACAGGGGGATCTTCAATGAGCAGTTCTTC.

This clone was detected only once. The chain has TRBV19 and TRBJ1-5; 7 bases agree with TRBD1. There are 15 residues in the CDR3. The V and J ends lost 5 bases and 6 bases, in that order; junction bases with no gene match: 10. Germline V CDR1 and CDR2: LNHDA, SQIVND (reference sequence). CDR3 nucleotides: TGTGCCAGTAGTTCCCGACAGGGACCCGTTCAGCCCCAGCATTTT. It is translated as CASSSRQGPVQPQHF.

The CDR3 nucleotides read TGTGCCAGCAGCTTAGGGCAGGGGATCAGCTACGAGCAGTACTTC. Protein: CASSLGQGISYEQYF. V gene TRBV7-6 combines with J gene TRBJ2-7; D is possibly TRBD1 (6 bases). V was shortened by 1 base and J by 3 bases, with 13 bases between the two germline ends. Germline CDR1 SGHVS, CDR2 FNYEAQ. The CDR3 sequence is 15 residues long.

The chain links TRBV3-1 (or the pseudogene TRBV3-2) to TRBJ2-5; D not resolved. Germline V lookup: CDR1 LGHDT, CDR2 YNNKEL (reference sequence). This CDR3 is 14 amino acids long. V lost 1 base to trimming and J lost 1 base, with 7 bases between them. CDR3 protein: CASSQGSFQETQYF. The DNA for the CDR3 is TGTGCCAGCAGCCAAGGTAGTTTCCAAGAGACCCAGTACTTC.

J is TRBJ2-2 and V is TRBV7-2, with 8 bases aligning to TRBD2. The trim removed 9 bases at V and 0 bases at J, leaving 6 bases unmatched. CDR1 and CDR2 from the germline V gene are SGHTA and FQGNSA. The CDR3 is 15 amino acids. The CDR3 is CASEREGSNTGELFF. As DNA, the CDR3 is TGTGCCAGTGAACGGGAGGGATCGAACACCGGGGAGCTGTTTTTT. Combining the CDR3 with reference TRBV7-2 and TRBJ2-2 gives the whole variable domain GAGVSQSPSNKVTEKGKDVELRCDPISGHTALYWYRQSLGQGLEFLIYFQGNSAPDKSGLPSDRFSAERTGGSVSTLTIQRTQQEDSAVYLCASEREGSNTGELFFGEGSRLTVL.

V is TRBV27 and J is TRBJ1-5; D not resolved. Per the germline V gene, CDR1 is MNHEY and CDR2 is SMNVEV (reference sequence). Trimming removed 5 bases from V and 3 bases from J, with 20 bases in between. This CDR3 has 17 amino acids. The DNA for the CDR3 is TGTGCCAGCAGTCCGGGCGGGAGAAGTAAATACAATCAGCCCCAGCATTTT. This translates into CASSPGGRSKYNQPQHF.

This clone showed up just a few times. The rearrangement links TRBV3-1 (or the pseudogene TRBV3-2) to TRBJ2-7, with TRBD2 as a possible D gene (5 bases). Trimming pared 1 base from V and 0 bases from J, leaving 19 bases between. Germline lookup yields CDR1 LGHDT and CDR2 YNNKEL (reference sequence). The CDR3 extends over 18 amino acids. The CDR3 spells CASSQGPKEAPISYEQYF. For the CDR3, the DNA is TGTGCCAGCAGCCAAGGGCCCAAGGAGGCCCCGATCTCCTACGAGCAGTACTTC.

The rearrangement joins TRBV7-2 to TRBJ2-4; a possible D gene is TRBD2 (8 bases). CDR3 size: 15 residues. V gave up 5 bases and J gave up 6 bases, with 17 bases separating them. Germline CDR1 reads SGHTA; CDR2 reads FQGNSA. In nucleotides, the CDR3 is TGTGCCAGCAGCGCGGGGGGACAGCTTTTAAACATTCAGTACTTC. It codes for CASSAGGQLLNIQYF.

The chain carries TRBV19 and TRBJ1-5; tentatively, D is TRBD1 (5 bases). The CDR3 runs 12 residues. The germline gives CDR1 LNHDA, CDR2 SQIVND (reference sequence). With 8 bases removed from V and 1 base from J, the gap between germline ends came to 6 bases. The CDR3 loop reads CASRQSNQPQHF. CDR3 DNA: TGTGCCAGTCGACAGAGCAATCAGCCCCAGCATTTT.

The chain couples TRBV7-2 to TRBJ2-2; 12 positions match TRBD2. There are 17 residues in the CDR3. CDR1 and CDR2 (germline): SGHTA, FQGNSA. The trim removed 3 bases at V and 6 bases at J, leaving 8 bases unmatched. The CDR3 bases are TGTGCCAGCAGCTTTCTTACTAGCGGGAGGTGGCCCGGGGAGCTGTTTTTT. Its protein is CASSFLTSGRWPGELFF.

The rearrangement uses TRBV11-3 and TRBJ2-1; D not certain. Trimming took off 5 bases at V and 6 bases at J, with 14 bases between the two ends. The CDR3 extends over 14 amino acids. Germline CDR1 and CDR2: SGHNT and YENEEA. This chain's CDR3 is CASSPPPSRNEQFF. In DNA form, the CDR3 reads TGTGCCAGCAGCCCACCCCCTAGTCGCAATGAGCAGTTCTTC. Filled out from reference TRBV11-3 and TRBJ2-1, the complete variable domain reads EAGVVQSPRYKIIEKKQPVAFWCNPISGHNTLYWYLQNLGQGPELLIRYENEEAVDDSQLPKDRFSAERLKGVDSTLKIQPAELGDSAVYLCASSPPPSRNEQFFGPGTRLTVL.

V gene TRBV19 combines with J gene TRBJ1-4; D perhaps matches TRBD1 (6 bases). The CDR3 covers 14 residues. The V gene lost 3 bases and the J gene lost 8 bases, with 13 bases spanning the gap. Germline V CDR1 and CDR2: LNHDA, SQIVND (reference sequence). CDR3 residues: CASSIQGSGEKLFF. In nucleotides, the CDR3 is TGTGCCAGTAGTATCCAGGGGTCCGGAGAAAAACTGTTTTTT.

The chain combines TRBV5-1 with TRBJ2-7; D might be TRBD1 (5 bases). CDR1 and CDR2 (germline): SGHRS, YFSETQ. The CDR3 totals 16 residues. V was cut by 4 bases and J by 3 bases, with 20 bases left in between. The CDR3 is CASSPRWEGAFYEQYF. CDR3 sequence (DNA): TGCGCCAGCAGCCCCCGCTGGGAAGGGGCATTCTACGAGCAGTACTTC. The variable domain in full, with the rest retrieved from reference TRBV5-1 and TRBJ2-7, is KAGVTQTPRYLIKTRGQQVTLSCSPISGHRSVSWYQQTPGQGLQFLFEYFSETQRNKGNFPGRFSGRQFSNSRSEMNVSTLELGDSALYLCASSPRWEGAFYEQYFGPGTRLTVT.

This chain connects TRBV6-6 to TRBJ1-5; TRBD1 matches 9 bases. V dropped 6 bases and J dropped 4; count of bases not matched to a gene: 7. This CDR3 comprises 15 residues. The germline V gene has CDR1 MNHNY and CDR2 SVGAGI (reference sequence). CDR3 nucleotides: TGTGCCAGCAGCCTGGGACAGGGTGGGAATCAGCCCCAGCATTTT. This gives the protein CASSLGQGGNQPQHF.

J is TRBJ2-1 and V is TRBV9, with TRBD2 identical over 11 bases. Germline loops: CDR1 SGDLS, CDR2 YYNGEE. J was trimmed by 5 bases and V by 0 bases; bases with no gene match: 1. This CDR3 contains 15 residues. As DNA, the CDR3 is TGTGCCAGCAGCGTAGAACTAGCGGGAGACAATGAGCAGTTCTTC. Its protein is CASSVELAGDNEQFF.

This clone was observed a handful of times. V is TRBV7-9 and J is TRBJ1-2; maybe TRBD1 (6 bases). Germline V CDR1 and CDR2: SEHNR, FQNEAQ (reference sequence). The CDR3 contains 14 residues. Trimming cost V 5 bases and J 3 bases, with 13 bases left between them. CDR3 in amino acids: CASSRPGQYYGYTF. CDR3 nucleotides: TGTGCCAGCAGCCGGCCCGGACAGTACTATGGCTACACCTTC.

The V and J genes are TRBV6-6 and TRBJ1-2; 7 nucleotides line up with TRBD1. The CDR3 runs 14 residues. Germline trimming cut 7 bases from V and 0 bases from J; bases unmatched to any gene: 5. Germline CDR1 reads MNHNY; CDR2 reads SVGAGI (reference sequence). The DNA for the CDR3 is TGTGCCAGCACCGACAGGGCGGCTAACTATGGCTACACCTTC. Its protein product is CASTDRAANYGYTF.

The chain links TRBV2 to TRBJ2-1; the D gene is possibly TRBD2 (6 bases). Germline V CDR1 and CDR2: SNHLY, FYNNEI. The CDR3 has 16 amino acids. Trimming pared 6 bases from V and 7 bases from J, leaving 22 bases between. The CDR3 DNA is TGTGCCAGCAGGTCCCGTACTAGCTTCAATACGAATGAGCAGTTCTTC. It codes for CASRSRTSFNTNEQFF.

The CDR3: CASSLGQEGYGYTF. The CDR3 nucleotides read TGCGCCAGCAGCTTGGGGCAGGAGGGCTATGGCTACACCTTC. The chain employs TRBV5-1 and TRBJ1-2; no firm D call. The CDR3 loop spans 14 amino acids. V lost 0 bases and J 4 bases, leaving 10 bases between the germline ends. Germline CDR1 and CDR2: SGHRS and YFSETQ.